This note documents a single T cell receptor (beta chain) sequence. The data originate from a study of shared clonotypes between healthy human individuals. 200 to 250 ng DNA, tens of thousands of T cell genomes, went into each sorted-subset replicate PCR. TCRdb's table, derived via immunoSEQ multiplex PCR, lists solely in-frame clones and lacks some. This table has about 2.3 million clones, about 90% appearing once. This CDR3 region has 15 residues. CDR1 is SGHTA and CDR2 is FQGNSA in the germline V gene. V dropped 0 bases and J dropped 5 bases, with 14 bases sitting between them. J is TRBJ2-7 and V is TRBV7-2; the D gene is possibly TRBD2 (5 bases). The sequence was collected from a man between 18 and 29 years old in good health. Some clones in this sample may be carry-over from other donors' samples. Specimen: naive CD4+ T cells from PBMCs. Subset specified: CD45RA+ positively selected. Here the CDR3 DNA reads TGTGCCAGCAGCTTAGCGGGAGTGGTGAGGGACGAGCAGTACTTC. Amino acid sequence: CASSLAGVVRDEQYF. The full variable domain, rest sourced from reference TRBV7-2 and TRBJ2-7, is GAGVSQSPSNKVTEKGKDVELRCDPISGHTALYWYRQSLGQGLEFLIYFQGNSAPDKSGLPSDRFSAERTGGSVSTLTIQRTQQEDSAVYLCASSLAGVVRDEQYFGPGTRLTVT.